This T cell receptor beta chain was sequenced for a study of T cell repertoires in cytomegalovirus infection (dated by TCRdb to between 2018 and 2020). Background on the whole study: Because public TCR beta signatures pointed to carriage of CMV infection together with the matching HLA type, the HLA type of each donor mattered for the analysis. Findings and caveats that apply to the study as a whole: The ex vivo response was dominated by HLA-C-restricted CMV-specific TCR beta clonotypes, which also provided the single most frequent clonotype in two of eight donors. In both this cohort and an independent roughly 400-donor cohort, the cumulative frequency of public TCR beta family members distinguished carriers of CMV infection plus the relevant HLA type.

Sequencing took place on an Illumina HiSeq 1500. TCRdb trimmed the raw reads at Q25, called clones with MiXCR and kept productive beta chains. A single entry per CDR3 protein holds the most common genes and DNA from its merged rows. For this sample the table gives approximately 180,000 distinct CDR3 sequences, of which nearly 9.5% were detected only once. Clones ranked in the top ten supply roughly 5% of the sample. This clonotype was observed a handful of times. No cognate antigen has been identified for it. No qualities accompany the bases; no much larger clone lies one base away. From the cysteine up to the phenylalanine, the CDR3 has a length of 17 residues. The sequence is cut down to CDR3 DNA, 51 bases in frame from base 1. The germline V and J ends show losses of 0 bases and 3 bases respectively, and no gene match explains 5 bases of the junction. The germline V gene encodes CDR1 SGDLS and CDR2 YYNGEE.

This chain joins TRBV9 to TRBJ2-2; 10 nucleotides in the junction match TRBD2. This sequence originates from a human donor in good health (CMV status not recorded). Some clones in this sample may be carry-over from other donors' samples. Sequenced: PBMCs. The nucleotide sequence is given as TGTGCCAGCAGCGTAGATCTAGCGGGAGACTACACCGGGGAGCTGTTTTTT. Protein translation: CASSVDLAGDYTGELFF.